This TCR beta chain is from a study of Ad26.COV2.S vaccination and SARS-CoV-2 variants. This sample's treatment: about 20 received Ad26.COV2.S at low or high dose, single or two shots; roughly 5 received placebo; per-sample allocation not given. Vaccine and placebo recipients were sampled on day 63 after the first injection. For this clone: Its target is not known.

Germline values: CDR1 LNHDA, CDR2 SQIVND (reference sequence). The CDR3 runs 16 residues. V trimming: 6 bases; J trimming: 5 bases; junction bases outside the gene matches: 10. Study-wide points: Non-spike TCR breadth showed similarity between vaccine and placebo recipients.

Generated by immunoSEQ multiplex PCR, the TCRdb table keeps only in-frame clones and is missing some. The repertoire has around 400,000 clones, 83% of them found once; the top ten carry roughly 7.4%. The V call is TRBV19, the J call TRBJ2-2; 9 nucleotides align to TRBD1. Sequencing was performed on peripheral blood, taken in a trial of Ad26.COV2.S vaccine versus placebo. The TCR was taken from a person aged 18 to 59 who received the Ad26.COV2.S COVID-19 vaccine or a placebo. In DNA, the CDR3 is TGTGCCAGTAGGGAGTGGGGGACAGGGTCTACCGGGGAGCTGTTTTTT. Protein product: CASREWGTGSTGELFF.